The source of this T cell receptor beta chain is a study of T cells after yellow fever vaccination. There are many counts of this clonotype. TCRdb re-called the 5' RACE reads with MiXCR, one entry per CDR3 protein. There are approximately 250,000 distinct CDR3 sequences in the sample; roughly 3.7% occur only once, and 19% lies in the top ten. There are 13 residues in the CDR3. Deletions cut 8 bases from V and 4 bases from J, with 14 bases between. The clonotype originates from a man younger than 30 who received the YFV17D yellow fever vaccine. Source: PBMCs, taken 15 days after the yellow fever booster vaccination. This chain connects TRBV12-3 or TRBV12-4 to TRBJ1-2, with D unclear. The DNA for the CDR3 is TGTGCCAGCGGGGAGCAGTTGCGCTATGGCTACACCTTC. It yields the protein CASGEQLRYGYTF.